The T cell receptor beta chain described here comes from a study of cytomegalovirus exposure and HLA in healthy donors. Study details: Later analysis reported that the 95 to 150 validation repertoires shared the platform of the 600 to 750 first-cohort repertoires.

The study, taken as a whole, reports: In vitro data verified a few CMV-associated chains as specific for CMV antigens. The study found most TCR sequences rare, yet found some public TCRs in many donors. Cytomegalovirus association was assigned to about 150 TCR beta chains.

This clone was found once. Its antigen is unidentified. Trimming removed 2 bases at V and 0 bases at J, with 11 bases between. This CDR3 is built from 15 residues. CDR1 MNHEY and CDR2 SMNVEV come from the germline V gene (reference sequence). The table came from immunoSEQ multiplex PCR; TCRdb's copy has only in-frame clones and leaves some out. The sample lists some 41,000 clones, approximately 93% occurring once. Sequencing input: PBMCs. V gene TRBV27 combines with J gene TRBJ2-7, with a possible D match to TRBD1 (6 bases). The clonotype originates from a woman aged 18-30 years in good health and CMV-seronegative. The DNA for the CDR3 is TGTGCCAGCAGTTTAGAACAGGGACCCTCCTACGAGCAGTACTTC. The encoded protein is CASSLEQGPSYEQYF.